The 11 T cell receptor beta chains listed next were all sequenced from one sample in a study of shared clonotypes between healthy human individuals. Only in-frame clones appear in the TCRdb table, and some are missing; sequencing was by immunoSEQ multiplex PCR. The sample has some 510,000 clones, approximately 85% seen once; the top ten hold 10% to 15%. Sequenced: PBMCs. The receptors were gathered from a woman in her thirties or forties in good health. Some clones in this sample may be carry-over from other donors' samples.

V gene TRBV28 combines with J gene TRBJ2-4; 11 bases are shared with TRBD2. The J segment lost 9 bases and the V segment lost 4 bases, leaving 5 bases of the junction unmatched. The CDR3 is made up of 14 amino acids. The V gene's germline CDR1 is MDHEN and CDR2 SYDVKM. The CDR3 region has the DNA TGTGCCAGCAGTTCCACTAGCGGGAGCGGCATTCAGTACTTC. Translation gives CASSSTSGSGIQYF.

This chain joins TRBV4-3 and TRBJ2-7; tentatively, D is TRBD1 or TRBD2 (5 bases each). V lost 0 bases and J 3 bases, leaving 15 bases between the germline ends. CDR1 is LGHNA, CDR2 YSLEER, per germline. CDR3 size: 16 residues. The DNA of the CDR3 is TGCGCCAGCAGCCAAGATAGGGACGGGTGGGGCTACGAGCAGTACTTC. This codes for CASSQDRDGWGYEQYF.

V usage is TRBV9 and J usage is TRBJ2-4; D uncertain. Between the trimmed V and J ends, which lost 0 bases and 8 bases, there was a span of 12 bases. Germline CDR1 reads SGDLS; CDR2 reads YYNGEE. This CDR3 is built from 14 residues. The CDR3 region is CASSVGSGWDIQYF. The CDR3 DNA reads TGTGCCAGCAGCGTAGGGTCGGGTTGGGACATTCAGTACTTC.

The V call is TRBV5-1, the J call TRBJ1-1; D gene ambiguous. Per germline, CDR1 SGHRS and CDR2 YFSETQ. Trimming took off 1 base at V and 1 base at J, with 8 bases between the two ends. The CDR3 covers 14 residues. Here the CDR3 DNA reads TGCGCCAGCAGCTTGATGGCGTGGAACACTGAAGCTTTCTTT. The encoded protein is CASSLMAWNTEAFF.

This sequence joins TRBV5-5 and TRBJ1-5; 7 positions agree with TRBD1. This CDR3 contains 14 residues. CDR1 and CDR2 (germline): SGHKS, YYEKEE (reference sequence). After removal of 8 bases from V and 0 bases from J, the junction contained 5 bases not matched to a gene. The DNA of the CDR3 is TGTGCCAGTGGGACAGTTGATAGCAATCAGCCCCAGCATTTT. This codes for CASGTVDSNQPQHF.

This clone was detected many times. This chain joins TRBV11-1 and TRBJ2-5; 10 bases fit TRBD2. J gave up 5 bases and V 2 bases, and 8 bases lay outside the gene matches. The CDR3 is made up of 16 amino acids. Per the germline V gene, CDR1 is SGHAT and CDR2 is FQDESV (reference sequence). As DNA, the CDR3 is TGTGCCAGCAGCTTAAGAACAGCGGGAGGGGTGGAGACCCAGTACTTC. This translates into CASSLRTAGGVETQYF.

This clone has more than one count but fewer than ten. V is TRBV5-1 and J is TRBJ1-2; possibly TRBD1 for D (5 bases). CDR3 length: 14 amino acids. Per germline, CDR1 SGHRS and CDR2 YFSETQ. CDR3 DNA: TGCGCTACCAAGGAGGGGCGACTAAACTATGGCTACACCTTC. Protein product: CATKEGRLNYGYTF.

The rearrangement joins TRBV9 to TRBJ2-1; a weak D match, TRBD2 (5 bases). Trimming removed 2 bases at V and 5 bases at J, with 8 bases between. Per germline, CDR1 SGDLS and CDR2 YYNGEE. The CDR3 totals 13 residues. CDR3 residues: CASSVGLNNEQFF. CDR3 DNA: TGTGCCAGCAGCGTTGGACTTAACAATGAGCAGTTCTTC.

The V gene is TRBV19, the J gene TRBJ1-4; D may be TRBD1 (5 bases). V dropped 7 bases and J dropped 6 bases, with 9 bases sitting between them. The length of the CDR3 is 12 residues. Germline V CDR1 and CDR2: LNHDA, SQIVND (reference sequence). The DNA for the CDR3 is TGTGCCAGTACCGGGGCCTATGAAAAACTGTTTTTT. This gives the protein CASTGAYEKLFF.

The rearrangement joins TRBV30 to TRBJ1-3, with D unclear. The V gene's germline CDR1 is GTSNPN and CDR2 SVGIG (reference sequence). The CDR3 covers 15 residues. Trimming took off 2 bases at V and 0 bases at J, with 11 bases between the two ends. CDR3 DNA: TGTGCCTGGAGTCGAGGGTTCGGCTCTGGAAACACCATATATTTT. As protein: CAWSRGFGSGNTIYF. Using reference TRBV30 and TRBJ1-3 for the parts outside the CDR3, the full variable domain is SQTIHQWPATLVQPVGSPLSLECTVEGTSNPNLYWYRQAAGRGLQLLFYSVGIGQISSEVPQNLSASRPQDRQFILSSKKLLLSDSGFYLCAWSRGFGSGNTIYFGEGSWLTVV.

The V call is TRBV5-1, the J call TRBJ2-3, with a possible D match to TRBD1 (6 bases). Germline V gene sequence: CDR1 SGHRS, CDR2 YFSETQ. V was cut by 4 bases and J by 5 bases, with 8 bases left in between. CDR3 length equals 12 residues. CDR3 in amino acids: CASSTGIDTQYF. For the CDR3, the DNA is TGCGCCAGCAGCACAGGGATAGATACGCAGTATTTT.